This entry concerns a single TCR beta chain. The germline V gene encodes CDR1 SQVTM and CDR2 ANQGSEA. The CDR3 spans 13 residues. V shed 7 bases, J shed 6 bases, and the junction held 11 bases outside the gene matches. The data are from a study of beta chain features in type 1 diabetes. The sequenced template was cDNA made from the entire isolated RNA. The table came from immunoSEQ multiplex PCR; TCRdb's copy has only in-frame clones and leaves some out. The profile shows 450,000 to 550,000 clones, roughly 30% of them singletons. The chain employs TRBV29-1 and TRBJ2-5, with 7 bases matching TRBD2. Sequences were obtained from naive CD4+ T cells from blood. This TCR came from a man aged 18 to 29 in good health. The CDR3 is CSGGGRAGKTQYF. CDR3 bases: TGCAGCGGTGGGGGGAGGGCCGGGAAGACCCAGTACTTC.